Reported below is one TCR beta chain. Some clones are missing from TCRdb's copy, which holds only in-frame ones; the method was immunoSEQ multiplex PCR. Here the sample spans 90,000 to 130,000 clones, 70% to 90% being singletons. V was cut by 2 bases and J by 0 bases, with 8 bases left in between. The CDR3 runs to 15 residues. CDR1 is SGHRS and CDR2 is YFSETQ in the germline V gene. This entry is derived from a study of T cell responses to AZD1222 COVID-19 vaccine. This receptor was taken from an adult in good health. Source: peripheral blood, taken on day 0 of AZD1222 vaccination. V gene TRBV5-1 combines with J gene TRBJ1-4; D possibly corresponds to TRBD1 (6 bases). The CDR3, as DNA: TGCGCCAGCAGCTTCGCAGGGGCAACTAATGAAAAACTGTTTTTT. It yields the protein CASSFAGATNEKLFF.